This T cell receptor beta chain came from a study of Graves' ophthalmopathy and Graves' hyperthyroidism. Overall study results and limits: The model predicted progression of ophthalmopathy with a sensitivity of 60% to 71%, and its specificity was approximately 77%. Appearing in blood as well were most expanded thyroid clonotypes above 0.001 frequency.

This clonotype was counted at least ten times. Antigen unknown. RNA transcripts served as template for amplifying TCR beta CDR3 sequences. First-round RT-PCR with HTBI primers preceded a second-round multiplex PCR. TCRdb redid the calling of the multiplex PCR reads with MiXCR, one entry per CDR3 protein. The data hold some 350,000 distinct CDR3 sequences, with roughly 15% observed a single time. Ophthalmopathy absent within 18 months of follow-up marked hyperthyroidism as stable. The diagnosis combined clinical symptoms, thyroxine, TRAb, thyroid ultrasound and orbital computed tomography scans. Sequences were obtained from peripheral blood. This sequence was found in an adult woman with stable Graves' hyperthyroidism.

CDR3 amino acids: CASRKHAGVGLTGAGELFF. CDR3 nucleotides: TGTGCCAGCAGAAAACACGCGGGAGTAGGGCTGACGGGCGCCGGGGAGCTGTTTTTT. The V gene is TRBV6-4, the J gene TRBJ2-2; 7 nucleotides match TRBD2. From germline, CDR1 is MRHNA and CDR2 SNTAGT. V shed 6 bases, J shed 6 bases, and the junction held 22 bases outside the gene matches. The CDR3 is made up of 19 amino acids.